The 8 T cell receptor beta chains below were found in one sample sequenced in a study of cytomegalovirus exposure and HLA in healthy donors. 13 Jbeta primers and 60 Vbeta primers were used for the PCR. Sequencing was performed with immunoSEQ multiplex PCR; in TCRdb, only in-frame clones are kept and a portion is missing. This repertoire shows roughly 200,000 clones, roughly 74% found once; its top ten account for 2.9%. The sequenced material came from PBMCs. These receptor sequences come from a female donor in good health and CMV-seronegative.

This sequence joins TRBV11-2 and TRBJ1-1, with 10 nucleotides matching TRBD1. The CDR3 extends over 15 amino acids. CDR1 is SGHAT, CDR2 FQNNGV, per germline. Trimming cost V 7 bases and J 5 bases; bases outside gene matches: 10. In DNA form, the CDR3 reads TGTGCCAGCACCCTGGTAGGGACAGGGGTGACTGAAGCTTTCTTT. Translation gives CASTLVGTGVTEAFF. Full variable domain (remainder filled in from reference TRBV11-2 and TRBJ1-1): EAGVAQSPRYKIIEKRQSVAFWCNPISGHATLYWYQQILGQGPKLLIQFQNNGVVDDSQLPKDRFSAERLKGVDSTLKIQPAKLEDSAVYLCASTLVGTGVTEAFFGQGTRLTVV.

This chain uses TRBV7-8 with TRBJ2-5; 8 bases align to TRBD2. The CDR3 extends over 16 amino acids. The V and J ends lost 5 bases and 4 bases, in that order; junction bases with no gene match: 12. The germline CDR1 and CDR2 sequences are SGHVS and FQNEAQ. The CDR3 sequence is CASSPGGSGTLETQYF. Written as DNA, the CDR3 is TGTGCCAGCAGCCCGGGGGGTAGCGGGACCTTAGAGACCCAGTACTTC.

The V and J genes are TRBV6-5 and TRBJ1-6, with 7 bases identical to TRBD1. Losses at the gene ends were 7 bases for V and 4 bases for J; bases not matched to a gene: 4. This CDR3 region has 14 residues. Germline V gene data show CDR1 as MNHEY and CDR2 as SVGAGI. The CDR3 region has the DNA TGTGCCAGCAAGATGGGACAGTATAATTCACCCCTCCACTTT. Translating it yields CASKMGQYNSPLHF.

In DNA form, the CDR3 reads TGTGCCAGCAGCTTAGTGGGTGCGGGGGATGAGCAGTTCTTC. Its protein is CASSLVGAGDEQFF. V gene TRBV7-9 combines with J gene TRBJ2-1; 7 bases match TRBD2. V was pared by 1 base and J by 8 bases, with 5 bases of the junction left unmatched. The germline gives CDR1 SEHNR, CDR2 FQNEAQ (reference sequence). The CDR3 contains 14 residues.

The chain combines TRBV5-1 with TRBJ1-5; maybe TRBD1 (5 bases). CDR1 is SGHRS and CDR2 is YFSETQ in the germline V gene. The V and J ends lost 0 bases and 5 bases respectively, with 15 bases between them. This CDR3 has 16 residues. This CDR3 reads CASSLEGWGRDQPQHF. The CDR3 DNA reads TGCGCCAGCAGCTTGGAAGGGTGGGGCAGGGATCAGCCCCAGCATTTT.

The gene calls are TRBV6-1 and TRBJ1-1; 7 bases line up with TRBD1. V shed 6 bases and J 7 bases; nucleotides not matched to a gene: 8. The CDR3 is 13 residues long. CDR1 and CDR2 (germline): MNHNS, SASEGT. The CDR3 sequence: CASRVGQFDEAFF. CDR3 sequence (DNA): TGTGCCAGCAGAGTGGGACAGTTTGATGAAGCTTTCTTT.

The chain employs TRBV6-5 and TRBJ2-7, with 10 bases lining up with TRBD2. Germline CDR1 reads MNHEY; CDR2 reads SVGAGI. The CDR3 extends over 16 amino acids. V gave up 1 base and J gave up 2 bases; unmatched junction bases: 5. CDR3 in amino acids: CASSYYIAGGPYEQYF. The DNA of the CDR3 is TGTGCCAGCAGTTACTACATAGCGGGAGGCCCCTACGAGCAGTACTTC.

This clone appeared a few times. The rearrangement uses TRBV7-2 and TRBJ2-2; TRBD1 is a possible D gene (5 bases). Trimming removed 0 bases at V and 1 base at J, with 12 bases between. Germline V gene lookup returns CDR1 SGHTA and CDR2 FQGNSA. The CDR3 loop spans 17 amino acids. CDR3 in DNA: TGTGCCAGCAGCTTAGCAGGGGTGGGGTGGAACACCGGGGAGCTGTTTTTT. This codes for CASSLAGVGWNTGELFF.